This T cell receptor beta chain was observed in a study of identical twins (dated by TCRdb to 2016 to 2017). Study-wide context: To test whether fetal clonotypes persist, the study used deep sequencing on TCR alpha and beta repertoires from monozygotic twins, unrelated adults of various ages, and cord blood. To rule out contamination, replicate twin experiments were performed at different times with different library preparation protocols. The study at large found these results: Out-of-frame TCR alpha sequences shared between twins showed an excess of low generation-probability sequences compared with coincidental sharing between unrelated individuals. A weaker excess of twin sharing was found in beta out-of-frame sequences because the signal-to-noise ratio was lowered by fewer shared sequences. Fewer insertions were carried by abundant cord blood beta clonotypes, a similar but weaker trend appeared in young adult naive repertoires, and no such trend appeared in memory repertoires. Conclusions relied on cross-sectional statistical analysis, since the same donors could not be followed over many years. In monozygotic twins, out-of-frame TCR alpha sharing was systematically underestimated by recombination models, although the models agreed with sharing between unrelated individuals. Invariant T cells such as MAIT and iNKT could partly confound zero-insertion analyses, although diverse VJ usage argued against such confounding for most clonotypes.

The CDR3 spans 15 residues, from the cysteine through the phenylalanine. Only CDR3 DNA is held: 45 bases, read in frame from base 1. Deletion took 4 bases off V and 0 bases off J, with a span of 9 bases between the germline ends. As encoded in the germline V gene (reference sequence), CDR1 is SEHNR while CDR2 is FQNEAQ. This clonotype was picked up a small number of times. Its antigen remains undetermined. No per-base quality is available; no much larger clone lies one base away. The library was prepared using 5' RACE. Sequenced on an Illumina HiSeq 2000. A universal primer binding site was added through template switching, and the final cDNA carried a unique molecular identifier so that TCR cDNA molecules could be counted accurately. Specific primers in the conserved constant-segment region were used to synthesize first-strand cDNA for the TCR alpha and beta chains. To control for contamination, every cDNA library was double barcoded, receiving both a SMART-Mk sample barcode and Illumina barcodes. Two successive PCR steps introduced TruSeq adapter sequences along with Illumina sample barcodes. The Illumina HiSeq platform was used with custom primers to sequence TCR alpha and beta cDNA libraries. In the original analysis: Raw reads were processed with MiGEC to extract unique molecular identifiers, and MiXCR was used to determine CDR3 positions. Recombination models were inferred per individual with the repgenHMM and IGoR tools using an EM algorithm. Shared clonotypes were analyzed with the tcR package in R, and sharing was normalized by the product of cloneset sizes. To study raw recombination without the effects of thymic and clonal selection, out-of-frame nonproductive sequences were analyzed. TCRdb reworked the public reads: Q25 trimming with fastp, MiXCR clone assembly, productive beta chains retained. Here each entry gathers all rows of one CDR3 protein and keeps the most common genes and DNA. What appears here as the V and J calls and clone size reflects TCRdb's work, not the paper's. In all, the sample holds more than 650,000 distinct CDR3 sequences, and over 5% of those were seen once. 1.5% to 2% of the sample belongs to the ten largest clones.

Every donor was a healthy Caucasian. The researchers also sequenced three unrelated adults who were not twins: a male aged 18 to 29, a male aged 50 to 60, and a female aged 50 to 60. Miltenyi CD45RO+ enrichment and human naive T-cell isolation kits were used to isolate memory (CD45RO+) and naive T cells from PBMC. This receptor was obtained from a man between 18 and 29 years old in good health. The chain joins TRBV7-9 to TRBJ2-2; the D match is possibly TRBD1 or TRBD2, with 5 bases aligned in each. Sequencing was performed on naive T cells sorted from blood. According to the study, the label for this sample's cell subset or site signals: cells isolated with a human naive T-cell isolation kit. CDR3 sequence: CASSSRDANTGELFF. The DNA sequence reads TGTGCCAGCAGCTCCAGGGACGCGAACACCGGGGAGCTGTTTTTT.